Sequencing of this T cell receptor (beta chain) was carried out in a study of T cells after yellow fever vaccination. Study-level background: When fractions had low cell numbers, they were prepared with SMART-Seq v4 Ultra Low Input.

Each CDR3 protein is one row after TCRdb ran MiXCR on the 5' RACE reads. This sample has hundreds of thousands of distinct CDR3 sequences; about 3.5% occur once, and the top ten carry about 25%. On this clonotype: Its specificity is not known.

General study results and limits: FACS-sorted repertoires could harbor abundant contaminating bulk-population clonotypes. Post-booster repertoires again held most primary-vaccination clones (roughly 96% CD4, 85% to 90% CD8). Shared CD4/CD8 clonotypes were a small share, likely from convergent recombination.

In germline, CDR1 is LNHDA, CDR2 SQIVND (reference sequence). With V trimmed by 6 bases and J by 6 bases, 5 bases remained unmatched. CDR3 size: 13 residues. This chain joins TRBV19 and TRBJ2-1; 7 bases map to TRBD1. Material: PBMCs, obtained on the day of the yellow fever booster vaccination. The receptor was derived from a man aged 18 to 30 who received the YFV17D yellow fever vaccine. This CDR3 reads CASRKQGSNEQFF. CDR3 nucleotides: TGTGCCAGTAGGAAACAGGGGAGCAATGAGCAGTTCTTC.